This T cell receptor (beta chain) was recorded in a study of blood T cell repertoires in COVID-19. At the level of the study: Collection of acute and convalescent COVID-19 samples took place in the United States, Italy and Spain.

With V trimmed by 7 bases and J by 3 bases, 8 bases remained unmatched. The CDR3 contains 14 residues. CDR1 and CDR2 (germline): SQVTM, ANQGSEA. Original analysis: The authors estimated nucleated cell counts from reference gene primer amplification. TCRdb keeps only in-frame clones here, not all; method: immunoSEQ multiplex PCR. From that table come the V and J calls and clone size; the DNA was used to work out D and trimming. Altogether about 150,000 clones are present, roughly nine tenths being singletons, with the ten largest covering around 16%. This clonotype was sampled from a woman between 40 and 50 years old with acute or convalescent COVID-19. J is TRBJ2-3 and V is TRBV29-1, with 9 bases matching TRBD1. The material sequenced was peripheral blood. The CDR3 spells CSGDRGIGTDTQYF. The CDR3 coding sequence is TGCAGCGGCGACAGGGGGATTGGTACAGATACGCAGTATTTT.